The rows below give T cell receptor beta chains drawn from one sample of a study of cytomegalovirus exposure and HLA in healthy donors. Method: immunoSEQ multiplex PCR; TCRdb's copy keeps in-frame clones and lacks some. The repertoire consists of tens of thousands of clones, with about three quarters occurring once and the leading ten covering around 7.3%. The sequenced sample consisted of PBMCs. These receptor sequences come from a woman aged 25 to 39 in good health and CMV-seropositive. Both conserved end residues are part of each CDR3. A D gene is named only where the DNA matches it firmly. Clone size, where shown, is once, few, many, or a class for clones that have expanded.

d_call	clone_size	v_call	j_call	cdr3_aa	cdr3_nt
TRBD1	.	TRBV11-2	TRBJ2-1	CASSFRGPSYNEQFF	TGTGCCAGCAGCTTTAGGGGGCCGTCTTACAATGAGCAGTTCTTC
TRBD1	.	TRBV27	TRBJ2-4	CASSFGQGRTQYF	TGTGCCAGCAGTTTCGGACAGGGGCGAACTCAGTACTTC
TRBD1	few	TRBV6-1	TRBJ2-2	CASSRGPNTGELFF	TGTGCCAGCAGCAGGGGGCCGAACACCGGGGAGCTGTTTTTT
.	.	TRBV2	TRBJ2-1	CASTLTRSSYNEQFF	TGTGCCAGCACTCTGACTCGGAGCTCCTACAATGAGCAGTTCTTC
.	.	TRBV28	TRBJ1-5	CASSRRLTSNQPQHF	TGTGCCAGCAGTCGCCGACTCACTTCCAATCAGCCCCAGCATTTT
.	.	TRBV5-4	TRBJ2-5	CASSLDSLRETQYF	TGTGCCAGCAGCTTAGACAGCCTCAGGGAGACCCAGTACTTC
TRBD1	.	TRBV10-3	TRBJ2-7	CAISEAATRDRATYEQYF	TGTGCCATCAGTGAGGCGGCGACCCGGGACAGGGCAACCTACGAGCAGTACTTC
TRBD2	.	TRBV7-2	TRBJ2-7	CASSVKAGDYEQYF	TGTGCCAGCAGCGTTAAAGCGGGAGACTACGAGCAGTACTTC
.	.	TRBV7-8	TRBJ2-7	CASSLGSWGDEQYF	TGTGCCAGCAGCTTAGGATCGTGGGGCGATGAGCAGTACTTC
TRBD1	few	TRBV11-2	TRBJ1-3	CASSNQLPGQGYSGNTIYF	TGTGCCAGCAGCAATCAACTCCCCGGACAGGGATACTCTGGAAACACCATATATTTT
.	.	TRBV7-8	TRBJ2-2	CASSTSQGITGELFF	TGTGCCAGCAGCACGTCGCAGGGGATCACCGGGGAGCTGTTTTTT
TRBD2	.	TRBV11-2	TRBJ2-5	CASSHRLAGAQETQYF	TGTGCCAGCAGCCACCGACTAGCGGGAGCCCAAGAGACCCAGTACTTC
TRBD1	few	TRBV6-5	TRBJ1-4	CASSYSSGGKLFF	TGTGCCAGCAGTTACTCTTCAGGGGGAAAACTGTTTTTT
.	.	TRBV7-9	TRBJ1-4	CASRLDNEKLFF	TGTGCCAGCAGACTAGACAATGAAAAACTGTTTTTT
TRBD1	.	TRBV30	TRBJ1-6	CAWSVQWQGGSPLHF	TGTGCCTGGAGTGTACAGTGGCAGGGGGGTTCACCCCTCCACTTT
TRBD2	.	TRBV11-2	TRBJ2-3	CASSFKGVGLSTDTQYF	TGTGCCAGCAGCTTCAAAGGGGTGGGACTAAGCACAGATACGCAGTATTTT
TRBD1	few	TRBV5-1	TRBJ2-7	CASSPIPGQGTYEQYF	TGCGCCAGCAGCCCCATCCCGGGACAGGGCACCTACGAGCAGTACTTC
TRBD1	.	TRBV19	TRBJ2-7	CASSIFGGGQGTSYEQYF	TGTGCCAGTAGTATATTCGGGGGTGGACAGGGAACCTCCTACGAGCAGTACTTC
.	.	TRBV5-1	TRBJ2-5	CASSSIAYQETQYF	TGCGCCAGCAGCTCCATAGCTTACCAAGAGACCCAGTACTTC
TRBD2	.	TRBV5-4	TRBJ2-5	CASSAPGLGKETQYF	TGTGCCAGCAGCGCCCCGGGACTAGGAAAAGAGACCCAGTACTTC
.	.	TRBV7-2	TRBJ2-7	CASSLAGSSFYEQYF	TGTGCCAGCAGCTTGGCCGGGAGTAGTTTCTACGAGCAGTACTTC
.	few	TRBV10-2	TRBJ2-7	CASSGPLGTPGAGEQYF	TGCGCCAGCAGTGGACCTCTTGGGACACCAGGGGCTGGCGAGCAGTACTTC
.	once	TRBV7-9	TRBJ2-5	CASSPSRGQETQYF	TGTGCCAGCAGCCCAAGCAGGGGTCAAGAGACCCAGTACTTC
.	.	TRBV6-5	TRBJ1-1	CASTFMPGMNTEAFF	TGTGCCAGCACCTTTATGCCAGGGATGAACACTGAAGCTTTCTTT
.	.	TRBV29-1	TRBJ2-5	CSVARQETQYF	TGCAGCGTTGCCCGCCAAGAGACCCAGTACTTC
.	.	TRBV7-3	TRBJ2-6	CASSRDFSGANVLTF	TGTGCCAGCAGCCGGGATTTCTCTGGGGCCAACGTCCTGACTTTC
.	.	TRBV28	TRBJ2-2	CASSFGAPGGELFF	TGTGCCAGCAGTTTTGGGGCCCCCGGTGGGGAGCTGTTTTTT
.	.	TRBV7-9	TRBJ2-7	CASSLAGATYEQYF	TGTGCCAGCAGCTTAGCGGGGGCCACCTACGAGCAGTACTTC
.	.	TRBV2	TRBJ1-1	CASIRTRMNTEAFF	TGTGCCAGCATTCGGACAAGGATGAACACTGAAGCTTTCTTT
TRBD1	.	TRBV5-6	TRBJ2-1	CASSSDRGPPNEQFF	TGTGCCAGCAGTTCGGACAGGGGGCCCCCCAATGAGCAGTTCTTC
.	once	TRBV6-1	TRBJ1-5	CASSERGSQPQHF	TGTGCCAGCAGTGAAAGAGGGAGCCAGCCCCAGCATTTT
.	few	TRBV5-4	TRBJ2-5	CASSLGGIPETQYF	TGTGCCAGCAGCTTGGGGGGCATCCCGGAGACCCAGTACTTC
TRBD1	.	TRBV14	TRBJ1-2	CASSQDRPDRVGYTF	TGTGCCAGCAGCCAAGATCGCCCGGACAGGGTCGGCTACACCTTC